Given below is one TCR beta chain in context. The antigen it recognizes is unknown. No quality values exist for individual bases; no much larger clone is one base distant. The source of the sample is a study of blood T cell repertoires in COVID-19 (dated by TCRdb to 2018 to 2020). For the wider study: Collaborator samples came from the United States, Italy and Spain and covered acute and convalescent phases of COVID-19. The prospective study material was composed of cDNA or gDNA derived from T cells, B-cell-depleted T cells, or PBMCs. The dataset comprised deeply sampled blood TCRbeta repertoires from subjects exposed to, actively infected with, or recovered from COVID-19. The repertoires were released in a freely available public database intended as a resource for research on the immune response to SARS-CoV-2. Samples were obtained from the ongoing ImmuneRACE study (first 160 participants) and from 1,254 subjects provided by 6 global collaborators. Sample metadata almost always included a de-identified subject ID, COVID-19 status, age in years and sex. Where HLA class I and class II types were available, the types were taken from metadata supplied by the sample provider, not from assay-based typing.

TCRbeta CDR3 regions were amplified from genomic DNA by means of the immunoSEQ Assay, a bias-controlled multiplex PCR. Processing in the source paper ran as follows. The number of nucleated cells in each sample was estimated from the amplification of reference gene primers within the assay. To quantify the absolute abundance of each unique TCRbeta CDR3 rearrangement, sequence reads were collapsed and filtered. For each sample, productive Simpson clonality was calculated as the square root of Simpson's diversity index over productive rearrangements. The table was pulled from immuneACCESS by TCRdb, which kept in-frame rearrangements only. Such tables lose some clones; where checked, under half of the loss comes from unresolved V genes, and the rest has no known cause. D and trimming come from the DNA, and the V and J calls and clone size come from that table. For this sample the table gives some 260,000 clones, of which around nine tenths were detected only once. About a tenth of the sample comes from the top ten.

Findings and caveats that apply to the study as a whole: Clinical and demographic metadata were provided uncurated, with the amount varying by source and participant.

V is trimmed back by 6 bases and J by 0 bases, and the junction contains 2 bases that no gene match accounts for. The CDR3 numbers 15 residues from cysteine through phenylalanine. Only CDR3 DNA is held: 45 bases, read in frame from base 1. The germline V gene encodes CDR1 MNHEY and CDR2 SMNVEV (reference sequence). In Seattle, one collaborating source enrolled patients while the infection was active and tracked those patients longitudinally over the course of disease. Collaborating institutions collected whole blood in K2EDTA tubes following their own protocols. Collaborator samples were shipped for TCRbeta analysis as frozen whole blood, isolated PBMCs, or DNA extracted from either sample type.

The sequence links TRBV27 to TRBJ2-7; 13 nucleotides in the junction match TRBD2. Sequenced material: peripheral blood. The source of this sequence is a woman in her seventies with COVID-19, enrolled during active disease. The DNA reads as follows: TGTGCCAGCAGCCGACTAGCGGGAGGCTCCTACGAGCAGTACTTC. Translated, it gives CASSRLAGGSYEQYF.